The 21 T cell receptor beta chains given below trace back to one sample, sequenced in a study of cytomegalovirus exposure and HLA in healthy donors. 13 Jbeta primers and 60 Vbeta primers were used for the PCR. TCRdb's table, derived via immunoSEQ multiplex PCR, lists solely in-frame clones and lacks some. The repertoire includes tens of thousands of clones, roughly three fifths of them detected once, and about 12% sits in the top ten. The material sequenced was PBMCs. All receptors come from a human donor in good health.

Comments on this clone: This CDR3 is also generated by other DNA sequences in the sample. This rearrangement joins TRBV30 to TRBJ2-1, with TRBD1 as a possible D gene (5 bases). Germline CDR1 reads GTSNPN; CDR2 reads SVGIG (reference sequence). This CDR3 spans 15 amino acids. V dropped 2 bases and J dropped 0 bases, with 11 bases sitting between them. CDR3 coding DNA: TGTGCCTGGAGTAGAAGGGGAAGCTCCTACAATGAGCAGTTCTTC. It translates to CAWSRRGSSYNEQFF.

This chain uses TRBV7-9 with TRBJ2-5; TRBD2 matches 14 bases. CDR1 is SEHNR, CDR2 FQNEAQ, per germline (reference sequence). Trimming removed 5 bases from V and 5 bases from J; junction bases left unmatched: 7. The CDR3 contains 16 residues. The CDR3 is CASSQRTSGGRETQYF. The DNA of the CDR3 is TGTGCCAGCAGCCAAAGGACTAGCGGGGGGCGGGAGACCCAGTACTTC.

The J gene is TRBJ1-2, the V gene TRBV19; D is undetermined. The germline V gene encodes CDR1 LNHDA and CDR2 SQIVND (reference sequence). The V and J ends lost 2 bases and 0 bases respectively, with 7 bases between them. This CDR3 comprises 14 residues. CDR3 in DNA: TGTGCCAGTAGTATAATACAGTCTAACTATGGCTACACCTTC. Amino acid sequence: CASSIIQSNYGYTF.

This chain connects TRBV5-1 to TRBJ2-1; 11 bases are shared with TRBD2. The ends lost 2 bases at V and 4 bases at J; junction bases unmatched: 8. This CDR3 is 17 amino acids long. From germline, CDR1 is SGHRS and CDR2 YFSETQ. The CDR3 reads CASSFARRLAGYNEQFF. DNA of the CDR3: TGCGCCAGCAGCTTCGCAAGACGACTAGCGGGGTACAATGAGCAGTTCTTC. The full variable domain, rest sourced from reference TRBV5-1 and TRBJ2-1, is KAGVTQTPRYLIKTRGQQVTLSCSPISGHRSVSWYQQTPGQGLQFLFEYFSETQRNKGNFPGRFSGRQFSNSRSEMNVSTLELGDSALYLCASSFARRLAGYNEQFFGPGTRLTVL.

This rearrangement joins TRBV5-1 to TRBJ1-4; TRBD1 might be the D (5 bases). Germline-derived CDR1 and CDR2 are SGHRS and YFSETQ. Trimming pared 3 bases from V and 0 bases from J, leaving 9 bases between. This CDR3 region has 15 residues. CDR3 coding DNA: TGCGCCAGCAGCTGGGGCGGAGCAACTAATGAAAAACTGTTTTTT. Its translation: CASSWGGATNEKLFF. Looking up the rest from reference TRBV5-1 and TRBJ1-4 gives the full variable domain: KAGVTQTPRYLIKTRGQQVTLSCSPISGHRSVSWYQQTPGQGLQFLFEYFSETQRNKGNFPGRFSGRQFSNSRSEMNVSTLELGDSALYLCASSWGGATNEKLFFGSGTQLSVL.

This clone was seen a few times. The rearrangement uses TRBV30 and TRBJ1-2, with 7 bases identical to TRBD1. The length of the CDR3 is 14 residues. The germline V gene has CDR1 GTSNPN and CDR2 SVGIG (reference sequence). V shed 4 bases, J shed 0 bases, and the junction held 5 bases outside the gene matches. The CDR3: CAWTRQGTNYGYTF. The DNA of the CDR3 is TGTGCCTGGACTCGACAGGGAACTAACTATGGCTACACCTTC.

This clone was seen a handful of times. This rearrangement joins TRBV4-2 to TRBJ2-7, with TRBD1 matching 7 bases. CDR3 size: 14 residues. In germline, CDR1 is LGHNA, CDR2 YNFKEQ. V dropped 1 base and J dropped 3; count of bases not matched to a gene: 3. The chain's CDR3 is CASSQGQGNYEQYF. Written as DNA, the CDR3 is TGTGCCAGCAGCCAAGGACAGGGTAACTACGAGCAGTACTTC.

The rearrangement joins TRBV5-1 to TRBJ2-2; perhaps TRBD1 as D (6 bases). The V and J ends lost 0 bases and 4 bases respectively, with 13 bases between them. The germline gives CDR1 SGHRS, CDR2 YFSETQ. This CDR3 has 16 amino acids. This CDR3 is CASSLVAGVRTGELFF. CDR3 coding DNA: TGCGCCAGCAGCTTGGTGGCAGGGGTTCGCACCGGGGAGCTGTTTTTT.

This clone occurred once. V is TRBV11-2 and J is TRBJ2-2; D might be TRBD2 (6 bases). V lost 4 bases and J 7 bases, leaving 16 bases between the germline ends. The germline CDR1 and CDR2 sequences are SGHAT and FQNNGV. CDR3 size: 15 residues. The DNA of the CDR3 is TGTGCCAGCAGCTACGGGACTGGAGTCGGCGGGGAGCTGTTTTTT. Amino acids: CASSYGTGVGGELFF.

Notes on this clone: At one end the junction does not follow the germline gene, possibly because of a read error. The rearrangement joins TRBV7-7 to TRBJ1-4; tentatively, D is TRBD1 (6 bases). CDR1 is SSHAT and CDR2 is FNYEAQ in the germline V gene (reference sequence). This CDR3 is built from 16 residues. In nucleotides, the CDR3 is TGTGCTAGCAGCCCGTTCTTGGGGGCCGATCTTGAAAAACTGTTTTTT. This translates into CASSPFLGADLEKLFF.

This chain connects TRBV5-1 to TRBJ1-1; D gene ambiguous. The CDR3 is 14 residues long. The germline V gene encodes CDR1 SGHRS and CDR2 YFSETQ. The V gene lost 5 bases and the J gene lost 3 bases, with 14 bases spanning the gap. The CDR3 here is CASRRRAADTEAFF. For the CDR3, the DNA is TGCGCCAGCAGGCGGCGGGCAGCTGACACTGAAGCTTTCTTT.

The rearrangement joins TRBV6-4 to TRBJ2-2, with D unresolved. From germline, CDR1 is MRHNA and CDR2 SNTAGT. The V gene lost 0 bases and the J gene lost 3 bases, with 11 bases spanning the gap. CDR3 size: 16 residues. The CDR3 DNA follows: TGTGCCAGCAGTGACTCGCTACCAACGTACACCGGGGAGCTGTTTTTT. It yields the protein CASSDSLPTYTGELFF.

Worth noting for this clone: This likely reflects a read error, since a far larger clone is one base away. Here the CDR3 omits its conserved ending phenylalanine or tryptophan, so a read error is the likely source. CDR3 protein: CASNQQGSTEAFL. The DNA for the CDR3 is TGTGCCAGCAATCAACAGGGTAGCACTGAAGCTTTCCTT. V usage is TRBV6-5 and J usage is TRBJ1-1, with D maybe TRBD1 (6 bases). CDR1 is MNHEY and CDR2 is SVGAGI in the germline V gene. The CDR3 is 13 residues long. V dropped 7 bases and J dropped 4 bases, with 13 bases sitting between them.

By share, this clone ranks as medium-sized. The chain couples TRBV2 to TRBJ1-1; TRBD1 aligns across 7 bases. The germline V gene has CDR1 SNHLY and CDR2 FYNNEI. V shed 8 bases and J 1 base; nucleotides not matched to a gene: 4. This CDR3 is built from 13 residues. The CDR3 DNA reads TGTGCCAGCGGGACAGATTCGAACACTGAAGCTTTCTTT. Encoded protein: CASGTDSNTEAFF.

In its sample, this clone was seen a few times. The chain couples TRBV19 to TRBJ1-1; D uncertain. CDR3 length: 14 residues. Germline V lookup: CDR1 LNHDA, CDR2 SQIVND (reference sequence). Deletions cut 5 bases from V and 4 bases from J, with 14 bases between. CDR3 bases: TGTGCCAGTAGTCGTAGTGGAGGAGGCACTGAAGCTTTCTTT. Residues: CASSRSGGGTEAFF.

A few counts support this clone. The CDR3 nucleotides read TGTGCCAGCAGCGCCCGGGCGGGGCTGGTGGACTACGAGCAGTACTTC. Its translation: CASSARAGLVDYEQYF. The chain employs TRBV27 and TRBJ2-5; tentative D call: TRBD2 (6 bases). The J call is in doubt because the DNA end fits TRBJ2-7 better. The CDR3 sequence is 16 residues long. CDR1 and CDR2 (germline): MNHEY, SMNVEV (reference sequence).

In DNA, the CDR3 is TGTGCCAGCAGTTACTCGATGGTCTGGGGGCGCGGGGGCTACACCTTC. It is translated as CASSYSMVWGRGGYTF. The chain combines TRBV6-5 with TRBJ1-2; D possibly corresponds to TRBD1 (6 bases). CDR1 MNHEY and CDR2 SVGAGI come from the germline V gene. This CDR3 is 16 amino acids long. V lost 0 bases and J 8 bases, leaving 19 bases between the germline ends.

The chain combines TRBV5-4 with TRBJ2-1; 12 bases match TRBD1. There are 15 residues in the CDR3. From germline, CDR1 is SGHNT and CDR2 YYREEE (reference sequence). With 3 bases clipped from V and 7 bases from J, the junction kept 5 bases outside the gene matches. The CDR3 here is CASSSRDRGRNEQFF. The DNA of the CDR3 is TGTGCCAGCAGCTCCCGGGACAGGGGGCGAAATGAGCAGTTCTTC.

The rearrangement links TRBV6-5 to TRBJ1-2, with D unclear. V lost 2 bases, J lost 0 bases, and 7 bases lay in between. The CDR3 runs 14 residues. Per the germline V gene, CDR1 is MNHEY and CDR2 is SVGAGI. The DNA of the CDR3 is TGTGCCAGCAGTTACCGCCCAGCTAACTATGGCTACACCTTC. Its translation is CASSYRPANYGYTF.

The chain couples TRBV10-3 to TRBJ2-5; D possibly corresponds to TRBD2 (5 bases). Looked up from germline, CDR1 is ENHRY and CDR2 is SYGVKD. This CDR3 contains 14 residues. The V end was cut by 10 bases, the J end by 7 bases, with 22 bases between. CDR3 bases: TGTGCCACCCGGGGTAGCGAAGGTTTCGGGACCCAGTACTTC. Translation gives CATRGSEGFGTQYF.

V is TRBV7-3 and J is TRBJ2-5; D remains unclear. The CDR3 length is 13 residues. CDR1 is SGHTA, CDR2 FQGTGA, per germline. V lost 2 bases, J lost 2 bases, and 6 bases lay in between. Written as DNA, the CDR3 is TGTGCCAGCAGCTTAGGGCAGCAAGAGACCCAGTACTTC. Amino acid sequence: CASSLGQQETQYF.